What follows are 9 T cell receptor beta chains derived from one specimen sequenced in a study of early T cells in non-severe SARS-CoV-2 infection. TCRdb itself ran the 5' RACE reads through MiXCR, one entry per CDR3 protein. The table includes 84,000 or so distinct CDR3 sequences, 9% to 14% detected once. Specimen: whole blood. The source of these receptors is an adult who was a healthcare worker with PCR-confirmed SARS-CoV-2 infection or an uninfected control (not recorded which).

This clonotype was seen repeatedly, ten times or more. The CDR3 DNA is TGTGCCATCAGCTCCGAGGTGGCCGACACCGGGGAGCTGTTTTTT. The encoded protein is CAISSEVADTGELFF. The V call is TRBV10-3, the J call TRBJ2-2; no firm D call. V was pared by 6 bases and J by 3 bases, with 14 bases between. The CDR3 is 15 amino acids. Germline V gives CDR1 ENHRY, CDR2 SYGVKD.

This clonotype was seen repeatedly, ten times or more. J is TRBJ2-5 and V is TRBV7-9; D unclear. Germline V gene data show CDR1 as SEHNR and CDR2 as FQNEAQ (reference sequence). V gave up 3 bases and J gave up 4 bases, with 12 bases separating them. The CDR3 runs 14 residues. CDR3 in DNA: TGTGCCAGCAGCTTTCCGCCCGAACCAGAGACCCAGTACTTC. Translating it yields CASSFPPEPETQYF.

This clonotype was counted many times. The chain uses TRBV6-5 and TRBJ1-5; TRBD1 is a possible D gene (6 bases). Trimming left V 1 base short and J 0 bases short, with 16 bases between. The germline V gene encodes CDR1 MNHEY and CDR2 SVGAGI. The CDR3 has 18 amino acids. CDR3 protein: CASSYLAPDSYSNQPQHF. The CDR3 DNA reads TGTGCCAGCAGTTACTTGGCCCCGGACAGTTATAGCAATCAGCCCCAGCATTTT.

This clonotype was seen only a few times. The chain links TRBV29-1 to TRBJ2-3; no clear D. The CDR3 length is 10 residues. Germline V gives CDR1 SQVTM, CDR2 ANQGSEA. The V end lost 7 bases, the J end lost 4 bases, and 6 bases lay between the germline ends. The CDR3 reads CSAVPDTQYF. CDR3 DNA: TGCAGCGCCGTCCCAGATACGCAGTATTTT.

This chain joins TRBV20-1 and TRBJ2-7; the match to TRBD2 covers 12 bases. Germline assignment: CDR1 DFQATT and CDR2 SNEGSKA (reference sequence). The CDR3 contains 15 residues. V lost 6 bases to trimming and J lost 5 bases; unmatched junction nucleotides: 11. This CDR3 is CSALLLAGGPHEQYF. CDR3 DNA sequence: TGCAGTGCCCTTCTCCTAGCGGGGGGGCCTCACGAGCAGTACTTC.

Ten or more counts support this clonotype. The chain uses TRBV20-1 and TRBJ2-7; D gene ambiguous. This CDR3 comprises 19 residues. V shed 1 base and J shed 0 bases, with 25 bases lying between them. Germline CDR1 reads DFQATT; CDR2 reads SNEGSKA (reference sequence). The CDR3 bases are TGCAGTGCTAGAGGAGACCGAGAGTCAGGAACTTTTGCCTCCTACGAGCAGTACTTC. Encoded protein: CSARGDRESGTFASYEQYF.

This clonotype showed up many times. This chain connects TRBV14 to TRBJ2-5, with TRBD2 as a possible D gene (5 bases). The length of the CDR3 is 13 residues. With 2 bases removed from V and 4 bases from J, the gap between germline ends came to 8 bases. Germline lookup yields CDR1 SGHDN and CDR2 FVKESK. As DNA, the CDR3 is TGTGCCAGCAGCCAAATGAGGGCAGAGACCCAGTACTTC. Translated: CASSQMRAETQYF.

The rearrangement links TRBV5-4 to TRBJ2-1, with D perhaps assigned TRBD1 or TRBD2 (7 bases each). The CDR3 length is 17 residues. CDR1 is SGHNT and CDR2 is YYREEE in the germline V gene (reference sequence). Trimming removed 6 bases at V and 4 bases at J, with 23 bases between. The CDR3 spells CASTPGGGGTRYNEQFF. As DNA, the CDR3 is TGTGCCAGCACCCCAGGGGGAGGGGGTACCCGATACAATGAGCAGTTCTTC. Full variable domain (remainder filled in from reference TRBV5-4 and TRBJ2-1): ETGVTQSPTHLIKTRGQQVTLRCSSQSGHNTVSWYQQALGQGPQFIFQYYREEENGRGNFPPRFSGLQFPNYSSELNVNALELDDSALYLCASTPGGGGTRYNEQFFGPGTRLTVL.

This clonotype came up many times. The DNA for the CDR3 is TGTGCCAGCAGCCGACTAGCGGGGGTGACCGGGGAGCTGTTTTTT. This gives the protein CASSRLAGVTGELFF. The rearrangement uses TRBV7-9 and TRBJ2-2; 12 bases align to TRBD2. The trim removed 5 bases at V and 5 bases at J, leaving 3 bases unmatched. In germline, CDR1 is SEHNR, CDR2 FQNEAQ (reference sequence). The CDR3 runs 15 residues. Full variable domain (outside the CDR3, taken from reference TRBV7-9 and TRBJ2-2): DTGVSQNPRHKITKRGQNVTFRCDPISEHNRLYWYRQTLGQGPEFLTYFQNEAQLEKSRLLSDRFSAERPKGSFSTLEIQRTEQGDSAMYLCASSRLAGVTGELFFGEGSRLTVL.